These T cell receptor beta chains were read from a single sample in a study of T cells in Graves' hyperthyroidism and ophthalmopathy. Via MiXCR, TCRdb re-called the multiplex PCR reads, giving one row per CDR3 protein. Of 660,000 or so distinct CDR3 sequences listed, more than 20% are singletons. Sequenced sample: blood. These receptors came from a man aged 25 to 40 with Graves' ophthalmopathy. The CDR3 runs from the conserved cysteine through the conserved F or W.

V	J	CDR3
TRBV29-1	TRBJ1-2	CSVETSRGRGGYTF
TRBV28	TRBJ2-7	CASRTPRDREDEQYF
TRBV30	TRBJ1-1	CAWGTGEVTEAFF
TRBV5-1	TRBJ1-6	CASSQRTRTANSPLHF
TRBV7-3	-	CASSSGGTQGREKLFF
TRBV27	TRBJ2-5	CASSSSPGGAIETQYF
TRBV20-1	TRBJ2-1	CSARLGEIGQFF
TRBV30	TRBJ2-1	CAWSPGVENEQFF
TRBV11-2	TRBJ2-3	CASRSLTDTQYF
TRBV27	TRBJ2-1	CASSLIGQGRDEQFF
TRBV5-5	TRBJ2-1	CASSLGSGGYNEQFF
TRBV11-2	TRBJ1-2	CASSTTVMGYVYGYTF
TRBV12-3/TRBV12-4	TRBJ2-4	CASSFFGGKNIQYF
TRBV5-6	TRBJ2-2	CASSPRQGVGTGELFF
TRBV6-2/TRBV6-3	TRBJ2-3	CATSDWGTDTQYF
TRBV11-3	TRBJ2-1	CASSQLLDNEQFF
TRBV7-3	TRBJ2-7	CASSVFPGQGYEQYF
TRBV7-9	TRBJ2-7	CASSLFSGSSYEQYF
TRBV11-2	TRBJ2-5	CASSLDETGQETQYF
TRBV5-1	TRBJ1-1	CASSLSDRGTEAFF
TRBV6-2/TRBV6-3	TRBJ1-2	CASRKATGGGIRGGYTF
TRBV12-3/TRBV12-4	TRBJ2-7	CASSPTSGSPRPYEQYF
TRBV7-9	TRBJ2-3	CASSLDIDTQYF
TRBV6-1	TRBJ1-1	CASKTGQGLNTEAFF
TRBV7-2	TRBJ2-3	CASSLAFPPTDTQYF
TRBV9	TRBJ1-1	CASSVGGSLNTEAFF
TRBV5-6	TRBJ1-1	CASSSGWNTEAFF
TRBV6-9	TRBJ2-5	CASSSPSGGGTQYF
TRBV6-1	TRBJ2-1	CASLQGVSYNEQFF
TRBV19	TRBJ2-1	CASSAPRVNEQFF
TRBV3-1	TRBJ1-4	CASRQGGTEKLFF
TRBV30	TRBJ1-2	CAWRRTAPNYGYTF
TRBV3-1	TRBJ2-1	CASSQDPTSGSDEQFF
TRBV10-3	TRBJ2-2	CAISREGPGELFF
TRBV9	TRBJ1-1	CASSEAPLPNTEAFF
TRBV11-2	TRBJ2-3	CASSRRAGFSDTQYF
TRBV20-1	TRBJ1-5	CSARDGYSNQPQHF
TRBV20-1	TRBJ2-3	CSALRLADRTDTQYF
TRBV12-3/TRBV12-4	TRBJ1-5	CASSLNSFGQPQHF
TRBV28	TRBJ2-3	CASSFYQTRQYF
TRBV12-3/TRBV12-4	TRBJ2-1	CASSSRLQQYSNEQFF